The 14 T cell receptor beta chains presented below share a single source sample, sequenced in a study of blood T cell repertoires in COVID-19. Assay used: immunoSEQ multiplex PCR; TCRdb lists only in-frame clones, some missing. The sample contains around 230,000 clones, 75% to 90% of which appear only once. Sequencing input: PBMCs or T cells enriched from blood (not recorded which). The receptor set was obtained from a woman between 35 and 50 years old with acute COVID-19.

V gene TRBV11-2 combines with J gene TRBJ2-1, with D unclear. Trimming stripped 5 bases from V and 0 bases from J, with 17 bases between. The CDR3 is 17 amino acids. Germline V gene lookup returns CDR1 SGHAT and CDR2 FQNNGV. The CDR3 here is CASSRYVAFGSYNEQFF. The DNA of the CDR3 is TGTGCCAGCAGCCGCTACGTTGCTTTTGGCTCCTACAATGAGCAGTTCTTC.

This sequence joins TRBV19 and TRBJ1-5; a possible D gene is TRBD1 (5 bases). This CDR3 region has 15 residues. Germline CDR1 LNHDA, CDR2 SQIVND (reference sequence). V was pared by 3 bases and J by 1 base, with 10 bases between. The CDR3 nucleotides read TGTGCCAGTAGTATTTCGGACATGAGCAATCAGCCCCAGCATTTT. Its protein is CASSISDMSNQPQHF.

The V call is TRBV5-1, the J call TRBJ1-3, with D possibly being TRBD1 (6 bases). CDR1 and CDR2 (germline): SGHRS, YFSETQ. V was cut by 4 bases and J by 4 bases, with 15 bases left in between. The CDR3 has 15 residues. Written as DNA, the CDR3 is TGCGCCAGCAGCCTCTCGGGGGGCGACGGAAACACCATATATTTT. As protein: CASSLSGGDGNTIYF. The whole variable domain, remainder taken from reference TRBV5-1 and TRBJ1-3, is KAGVTQTPRYLIKTRGQQVTLSCSPISGHRSVSWYQQTPGQGLQFLFEYFSETQRNKGNFPGRFSGRQFSNSRSEMNVSTLELGDSALYLCASSLSGGDGNTIYFGEGSWLTVV.

This clone was detected only once. The chain is built from TRBV2 and TRBJ1-5, with 8 bases aligning to TRBD1. CDR3 length: 13 amino acids. Germline values: CDR1 SNHLY, CDR2 FYNNEI. V lost 7 bases, J lost 13 bases, and 12 bases stayed unmatched. CDR3 in amino acids: CASKTGQAGHQHF. The CDR3 nucleotides read TGTGCCAGCAAAACGGGACAGGCGGGTCATCAGCATTTT.

This clone was seen only once. CDR3 sequence reads: CASSRTTGNQPQHF. As DNA, the CDR3 is TGTGCCAGCAGCCGAACAACAGGTAATCAGCCCCAGCATTTT. The chain combines TRBV9 with TRBJ1-5, with D possibly matching TRBD1 (5 bases). Per the germline V gene, CDR1 is SGDLS and CDR2 is YYNGEE. Trimming took 4 bases from V and 4 from J, leaving 12 bases between them. The CDR3 is made up of 14 amino acids.

The chain couples TRBV7-6 to TRBJ2-7; 10 positions match TRBD1. CDR3 size: 16 residues. The germline V gene has CDR1 SGHVS and CDR2 FNYEAQ. Germline trimming cut 5 bases from V and 2 bases from J; bases unmatched to any gene: 9. In DNA form, the CDR3 reads TGTGCCAGCAGCCCCCGCCGGGACAGGGGCGCCTACGAGCAGTACTTC. This gives the protein CASSPRRDRGAYEQYF.

The chain combines TRBV5-1 with TRBJ1-2, with 7 bases that match TRBD1. Looked up from germline, CDR1 is SGHRS and CDR2 is YFSETQ. The CDR3 length is 14 residues. V was clipped by 1 base and J by 4 bases; unmatched bases: 4. The CDR3, as DNA: TGCGCCAGCAGCTTGACGGGACAGACCTATGGCTACACCTTC. Encoded protein: CASSLTGQTYGYTF.

The chain links TRBV5-1 to TRBJ2-5; 10 bases agree with TRBD1. The CDR3 loop spans 16 amino acids. V dropped 0 bases and J dropped 4; count of bases not matched to a gene: 6. Germline CDR1 reads SGHRS; CDR2 reads YFSETQ. CDR3 DNA: TGCGCCAGCAGCTTGGGTGTGACAGGGGGCCCAGAGACCCAGTACTTC. It translates to CASSLGVTGGPETQYF. The full variable domain, rest sourced from reference TRBV5-1 and TRBJ2-5, is KAGVTQTPRYLIKTRGQQVTLSCSPISGHRSVSWYQQTPGQGLQFLFEYFSETQRNKGNFPGRFSGRQFSNSRSEMNVSTLELGDSALYLCASSLGVTGGPETQYFGPGTRLLVL.

The CDR3 DNA reads TGTGCCAGCATTGAGACGGAGCACCATTGGGTGAACACTGAAGCTTTCTTT. Translated, it gives CASIETEHHWVNTEAFF. The chain links TRBV2 to TRBJ1-1; D remains unclear. Between the trimmed V and J ends, which lost 7 bases and 0 bases, there was a span of 21 bases. Germline-derived CDR1 and CDR2 are SNHLY and FYNNEI. This CDR3 has 17 amino acids.

V gene TRBV27 combines with J gene TRBJ2-7; D might be TRBD2 (7 bases). The CDR3 spans 14 residues. Germline assignment: CDR1 MNHEY and CDR2 SMNVEV (reference sequence). V was shortened by 5 bases and J by 5 bases, with 16 bases between the two germline ends. CDR3: CASSQQGLLHEQYF. The CDR3 region has the DNA TGTGCCAGCAGTCAACAGGGACTACTCCACGAGCAGTACTTC.

The chain joins TRBV6-2 or TRBV6-3 to TRBJ1-1; D is unresolved. V was clipped by 2 bases and J by 3 bases, with 4 bases between them. The CDR3 length is 12 residues. CDR1 MNHEY and CDR2 SVGEGT come from the germline V gene. CDR3 sequence reads: CASSYEHTEAFF. CDR3 nucleotide sequence: TGTGCCAGCAGTTACGAGCACACTGAAGCTTTCTTT.

This clone was seen a single time. The CDR3 DNA is TGTGCCAGCAGGGTTGGAGGCTCTGAAGCTTTCTTT. Translation: CASRVGGSEAFF. The gene calls are TRBV12-3 or TRBV12-4 and TRBJ1-1; D unresolved. V was clipped by 6 bases and J by 6 bases, with 11 bases between them. The CDR3 runs to 12 residues.

J is TRBJ1-1 and V is TRBV7-2; 7 bases match TRBD1. The length of the CDR3 is 18 residues. Trimming cost V 5 bases and J 0 bases; bases outside gene matches: 15. Germline V gives CDR1 SGHTA, CDR2 FQGNSA. The CDR3 coding sequence is TGTGCCAGCAGCCGGCCCCCGGGACAGACCCCTATGAACACTGAAGCTTTCTTT. It yields the protein CASSRPPGQTPMNTEAFF.

This clone turned up a few times. The gene calls are TRBV7-6 and TRBJ1-2; 11 nucleotides agree with TRBD1. CDR1 and CDR2 (germline): SGHVS, FNYEAQ. This CDR3 is built from 15 residues. J lost 8 bases, V lost 3 bases, and 8 bases had no gene match. Here the CDR3 DNA reads TGTGCCAGCAGCTTGGACAGGGGGCGTTCAGGGGGCTACACCTTC. Translation gives CASSLDRGRSGGYTF.